A single sample gave rise to the 5 T cell receptor beta chains below, sequenced in a study of blood T cell repertoires in COVID-19. Here immunoSEQ multiplex PCR was the method, and the copy in TCRdb shows in-frame clones only, minus some. The sample contains roughly 200,000 clones, 75% to 90% of which appear only once. The source material was peripheral blood. These TCRs come from a man aged 40-55 years with acute or convalescent COVID-19.

The rearrangement links TRBV7-3 to TRBJ1-1, with D uncertain. The CDR3 sequence is 13 residues long. Trimming shortened V by 2 bases and J by 4 bases, and 8 bases separated the two germline ends. The germline V gene has CDR1 SGHTA and CDR2 FQGTGA. CDR3 DNA sequence: TGTGCCAGCAGCTTACGGGAGCTCACTGAAGCTTTCTTT. Translating gives CASSLRELTEAFF.

This chain connects TRBV27 to TRBJ1-1; unclear D gene. V shed 2 bases and J shed 2 bases, with 6 bases lying between them. The germline V gene encodes CDR1 MNHEY and CDR2 SMNVEV (reference sequence). This CDR3 has 13 amino acids. As DNA, the CDR3 is TGTGCCAGCAGTTTAGCGGGCAACACTGAAGCTTTCTTT. It encodes CASSLAGNTEAFF.

V is TRBV5-1 and J is TRBJ2-5, with D possibly matching TRBD2 (7 bases). The CDR3 has 13 residues. V was pared by 6 bases and J by 0 bases, with 9 bases between. Per the germline V gene, CDR1 is SGHRS and CDR2 is YFSETQ. The CDR3 loop reads CASTGGDQETQYF. The CDR3 coding sequence is TGCGCCAGCACGGGGGGCGACCAAGAGACCCAGTACTTC.

V usage is TRBV11-2 and J usage is TRBJ2-5, with D possibly being TRBD1 (7 bases). V shed 6 bases and J shed 5 bases, with 16 bases lying between them. Looked up from germline, CDR1 is SGHAT and CDR2 is FQNNGV. The CDR3 has 14 amino acids. The CDR3 region has the DNA TGTGCCAGCAGAAACATACAGGGGAGGGAGACCCAGTACTTC. Translation: CASRNIQGRETQYF. The full variable domain, in which reference TRBV11-2 and TRBJ2-5 provide the parts outside the CDR3, is EAGVAQSPRYKIIEKRQSVAFWCNPISGHATLYWYQQILGQGPKLLIQFQNNGVVDDSQLPKDRFSAERLKGVDSTLKIQPAKLEDSAVYLCASRNIQGRETQYFGPGTRLLVL.

The rearrangement links TRBV19 to TRBJ2-7; 10 bases agree with TRBD1. The CDR3 extends over 15 amino acids. The trim removed 3 bases at V and 4 bases at J, leaving 6 bases unmatched. Germline V lookup: CDR1 LNHDA, CDR2 SQIVND (reference sequence). CDR3 loop: CASSITLDRGYEQYF. CDR3 DNA: TGTGCCAGTAGTATTACACTGGACAGGGGGTACGAGCAGTACTTC.